The 5 T cell receptor beta chains in this list originate from one sample, sequenced in a study of cytomegalovirus exposure and HLA in healthy donors (dated by TCRdb to about 2017). The library was obtained by the immunoSEQ multiplex PCR assay. In TCRdb, the immuneACCESS table is reduced to in-frame sequences with V and J assigned. These tables do not hold every clone; where another copy was compared, an unresolved V gene accounts for under half, and the others remain unexplained. The sample has about 110,000 clones on record, more than 70% of them singletons. In total, the top ten clones hold about 2% of the sample. Input material: PBMCs. These receptors were collected from a young woman in good health and CMV-seronegative.

The chain uses TRBV6-1 and TRBJ1-5; 8 bases align to TRBD1. Germline V gives CDR1 MNHNS, CDR2 SASEGT. The CDR3 runs to 14 residues. Trimming took 4 bases from V and 6 from J; bases not matched to a gene: 5. The CDR3 spells CASSGPTGAQPQHF. The CDR3 DNA reads TGTGCCAGCAGTGGACCGACAGGGGCTCAGCCCCAGCATTTT.

The rearrangement joins TRBV9 to TRBJ2-5; 7 bases line up with TRBD2. Germline-derived CDR1 and CDR2 are SGDLS and YYNGEE. After removal of 2 bases from V and 4 bases from J, the junction contained 5 bases not matched to a gene. The CDR3 loop spans 14 amino acids. CDR3 in DNA: TGTGCCAGCAGCGTGGGAGGGATGGCAGAGACCCAGTACTTC. It yields the protein CASSVGGMAETQYF.

V and J are TRBV25-1 and TRBJ2-5; 10 bases fit TRBD1. In germline, CDR1 is MGHDK, CDR2 SYGVNS. V dropped 3 bases and J dropped 5; count of bases not matched to a gene: 6. CDR3 length: 15 residues. This CDR3 reads CASSDDRGPGETQYF. CDR3 sequence (DNA): TGTGCCAGCAGTGACGACAGGGGGCCGGGGGAGACCCAGTACTTC.

CDR3 protein: CASSTTALSNQPQHF. DNA of the CDR3: TGTGCCAGCAGCACGACAGCGCTTAGCAATCAGCCCCAGCATTTT. This chain uses TRBV11-2 with TRBJ1-5, with a possible D match to TRBD1 (5 bases). The CDR3 consists of 15 residues. Germline CDR1 is SGHAT and CDR2 is FQNNGV. The V end was cut by 5 bases, the J end by 0 bases, with 11 bases between.

The chain recombines TRBV30 with TRBJ2-5, with D possibly TRBD1 on 6 matching bases. The better agreement between TRBJ2-7 and the DNA end casts doubt on the J call. There are 12 residues in the CDR3. Per germline, CDR1 GTSNPN and CDR2 SVGIG (reference sequence). The chain's CDR3 is CAWRDNGVEQYF. The CDR3 DNA reads as TGTGCCTGGCGGGACAATGGGGTCGAGCAGTACTTC.